The TCR beta chain under discussion was sequenced for a study of control samples from healthy donors and cancer patients. Clones were read by immunoSEQ multiplex PCR, and TCRdb kept only the in-frame ones, dropping some. The sample records about 160,000 clones, roughly nine tenths being singletons. This clone is a singleton in its sample. The clonotype was recovered from a woman aged 25 to 39 in good health. The source material was blood.

CDR3 bases: TGTGCCAGCAGCCCGCCGATGACGGGGCCACTCTACGAGCAGTACTTC. Its protein product is CASSPPMTGPLYEQYF. This rearrangement joins TRBV28 to TRBJ2-7; D may match TRBD1 or TRBD2 (5 bases each). The CDR3 sequence is 16 residues long. V shed 6 bases and J shed 3 bases, with 21 bases lying between them. In germline, CDR1 is MDHEN, CDR2 SYDVKM. Full variable domain (rest looked up from reference TRBV28 and TRBJ2-7): DVKVTQSSRYLVKRTGEKVFLECVQDMDHENMFWYRQDPGLGLRLIYFSYDVKMKEKGDIPEGYSVSREKKERFSLILESASTNQTSMYLCASSPPMTGPLYEQYFGPGTRLTVT.